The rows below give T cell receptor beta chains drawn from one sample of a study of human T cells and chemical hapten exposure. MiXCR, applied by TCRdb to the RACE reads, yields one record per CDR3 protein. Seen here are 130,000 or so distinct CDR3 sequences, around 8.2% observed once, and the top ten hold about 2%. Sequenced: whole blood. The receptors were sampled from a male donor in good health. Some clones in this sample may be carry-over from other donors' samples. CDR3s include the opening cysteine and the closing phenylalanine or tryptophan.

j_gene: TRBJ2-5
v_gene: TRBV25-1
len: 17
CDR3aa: CASSEVFRDRDAETQYF

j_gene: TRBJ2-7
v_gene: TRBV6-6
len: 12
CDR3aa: CASSSGGSEQYF

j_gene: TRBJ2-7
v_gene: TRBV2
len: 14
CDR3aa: CATTTGSYSYEQYF

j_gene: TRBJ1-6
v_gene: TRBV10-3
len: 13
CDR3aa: CAFGQGKSSPLHF

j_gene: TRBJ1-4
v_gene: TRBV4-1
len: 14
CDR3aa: CASSQGQGFEKLFF

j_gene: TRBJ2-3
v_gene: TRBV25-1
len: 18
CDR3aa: CASSEKPAAGGPTDTQYF

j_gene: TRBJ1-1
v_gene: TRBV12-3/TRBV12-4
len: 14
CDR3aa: CASSFSGIGTEAFF

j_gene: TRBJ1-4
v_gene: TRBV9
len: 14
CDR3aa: CASSTQGANEKLFF

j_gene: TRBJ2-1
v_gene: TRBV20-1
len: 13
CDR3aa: CSAYMDINNEQFF

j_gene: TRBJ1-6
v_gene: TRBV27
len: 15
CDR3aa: CASSLGHRGSTPLHF

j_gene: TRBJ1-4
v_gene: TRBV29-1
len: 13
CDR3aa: CSAKRGYNEKLFF

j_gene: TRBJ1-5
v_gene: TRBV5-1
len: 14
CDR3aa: CASSSSSGSQPQHF

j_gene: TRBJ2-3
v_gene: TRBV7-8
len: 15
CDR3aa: CASSFATGGGETQYF

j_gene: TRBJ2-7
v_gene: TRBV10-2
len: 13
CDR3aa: CASSEWEPYEQYF

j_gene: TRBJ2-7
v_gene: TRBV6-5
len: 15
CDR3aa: CASSYSGVSSYEQYF

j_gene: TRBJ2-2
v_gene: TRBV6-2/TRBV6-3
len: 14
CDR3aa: CASSDRSNTGELFF

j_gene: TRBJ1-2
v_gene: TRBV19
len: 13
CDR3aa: CAATGPPNYGYTF

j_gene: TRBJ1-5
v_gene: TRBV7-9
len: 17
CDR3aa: CASSLSPGTASNQPQHF

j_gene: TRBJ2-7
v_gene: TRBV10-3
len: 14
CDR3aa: CAISEGDRGYEQYF

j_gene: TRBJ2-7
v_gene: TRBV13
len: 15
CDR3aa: CASSLFKVLGYEQYF

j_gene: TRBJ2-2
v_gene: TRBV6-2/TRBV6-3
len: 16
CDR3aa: CASRGGGKGPTGELFF

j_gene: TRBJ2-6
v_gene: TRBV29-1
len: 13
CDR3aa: CSVASSGANVLTF

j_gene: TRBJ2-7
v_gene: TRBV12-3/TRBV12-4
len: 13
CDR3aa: CASSPGATTGQYF

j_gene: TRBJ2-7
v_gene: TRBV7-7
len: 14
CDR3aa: CASSPSTGTYEQYF

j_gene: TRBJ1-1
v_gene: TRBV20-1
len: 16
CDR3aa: CSARTLDRGKGTEAFF

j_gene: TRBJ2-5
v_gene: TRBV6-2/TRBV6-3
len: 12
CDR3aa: CASSGLAETQYF

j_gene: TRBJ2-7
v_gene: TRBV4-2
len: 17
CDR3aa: CASSQARIAGADYEQYF

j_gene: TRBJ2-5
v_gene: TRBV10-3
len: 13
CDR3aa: CAISESKVETQYF

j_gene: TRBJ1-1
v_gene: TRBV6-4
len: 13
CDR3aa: CASSVGGAAEAFF

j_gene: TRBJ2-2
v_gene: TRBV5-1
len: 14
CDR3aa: CASSFTGFAGELFF

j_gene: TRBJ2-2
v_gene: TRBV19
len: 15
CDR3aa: CAAKGGAANTGELFF

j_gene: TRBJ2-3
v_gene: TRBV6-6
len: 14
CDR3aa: CASSLGRRADTQYF

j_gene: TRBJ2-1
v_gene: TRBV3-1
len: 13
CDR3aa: CASSQGASNEQFF

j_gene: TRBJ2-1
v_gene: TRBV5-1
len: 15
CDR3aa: CASSPDVGGYNEQFF

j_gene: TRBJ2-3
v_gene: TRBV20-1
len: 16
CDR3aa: CSAYPSGGGSTDTQYF

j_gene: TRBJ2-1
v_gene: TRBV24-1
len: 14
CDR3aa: CATSEGADHNEQFF

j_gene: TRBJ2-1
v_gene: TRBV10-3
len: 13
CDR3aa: CAISESRVNEQFF

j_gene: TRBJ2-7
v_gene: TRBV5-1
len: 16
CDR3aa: CASSGSWGLAGDEQYF

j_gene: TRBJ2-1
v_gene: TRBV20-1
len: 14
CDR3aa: CSALTGLISNEQFF

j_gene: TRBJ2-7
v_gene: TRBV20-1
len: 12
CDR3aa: CSARDAGTPPYF

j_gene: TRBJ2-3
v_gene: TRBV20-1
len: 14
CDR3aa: CSARLAGFTDTQYF

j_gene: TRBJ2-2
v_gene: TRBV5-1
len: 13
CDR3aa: CASSQGTTAELFF

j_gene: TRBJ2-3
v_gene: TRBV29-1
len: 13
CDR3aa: CSVAHSSTDTQYF

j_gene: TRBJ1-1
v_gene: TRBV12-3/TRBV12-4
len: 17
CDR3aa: CASRRIIPGRMNTEAFF

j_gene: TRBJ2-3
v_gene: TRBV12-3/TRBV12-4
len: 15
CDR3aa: CASSQGYLSTDTQYF